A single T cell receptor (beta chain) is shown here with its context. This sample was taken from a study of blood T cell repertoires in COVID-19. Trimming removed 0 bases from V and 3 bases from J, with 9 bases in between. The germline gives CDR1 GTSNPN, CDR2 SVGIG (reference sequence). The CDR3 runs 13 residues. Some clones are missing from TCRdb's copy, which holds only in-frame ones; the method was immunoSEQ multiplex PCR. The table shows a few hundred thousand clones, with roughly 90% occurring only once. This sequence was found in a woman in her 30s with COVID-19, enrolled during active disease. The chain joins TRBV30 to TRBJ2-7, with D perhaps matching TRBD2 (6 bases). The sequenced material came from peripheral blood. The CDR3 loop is CAWSVGTLYEQYF. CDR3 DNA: TGTGCCTGGAGTGTAGGGACTCTCTACGAGCAGTACTTC.